This TCR beta chain was identified in a study of OX40 agonist ivuxolimab in advanced cancers. Study-level information: Having had anti-PD-1, anti-PD-L1 or anti-CTLA-4 therapy before was allowed, and roughly 40% had some. Points from the study as a whole: Normalized T-cell clonal expansion was also low in some nonresponders. Among the lowest peripheral clonal expansion occurred in 0.1-3.0 mg/kg partial responders.

V was shortened by 5 bases and J by 5 bases, with 16 bases between the two germline ends. There are 15 residues in the CDR3. In germline, CDR1 is MRHNA, CDR2 SNTAGT. Comments on this clone: Its specificity is not known.

Assay used: immunoSEQ multiplex PCR; TCRdb lists only in-frame clones, some missing. Of over 75,000 clones listed, around 85% were seen once; the top ten hold approximately 1.5%. Exclusion of a patient followed from autoimmune disease history or systemic immunosuppression. V is TRBV6-4 and J is TRBJ2-1; D is possibly TRBD1 or TRBD2 (5 bases each). The specimen was CD4+ or CD8+ T cells sorted from blood, collected in a trial of the OX40 agonist ivuxolimab. The clonotype comes from an adult with an advanced solid tumor such as melanoma, head and neck, liver or kidney cancer. CDR3 sequence (DNA): TGTGCCAGCAGTTATGGACCATTGGGGGACAATGAGCAGTTCTTC. Its protein is CASSYGPLGDNEQFF.